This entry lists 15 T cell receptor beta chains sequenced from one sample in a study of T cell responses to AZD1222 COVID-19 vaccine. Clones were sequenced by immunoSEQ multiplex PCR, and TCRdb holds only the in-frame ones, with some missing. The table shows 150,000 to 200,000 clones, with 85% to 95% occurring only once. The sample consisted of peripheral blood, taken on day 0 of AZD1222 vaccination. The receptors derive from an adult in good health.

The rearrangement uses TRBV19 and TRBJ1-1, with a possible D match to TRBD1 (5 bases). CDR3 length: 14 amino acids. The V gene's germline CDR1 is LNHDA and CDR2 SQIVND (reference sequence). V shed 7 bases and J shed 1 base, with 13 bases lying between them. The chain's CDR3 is CASTVAGPNTEAFF. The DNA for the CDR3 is TGTGCCAGTACCGTAGCGGGGCCGAACACTGAAGCTTTCTTT.

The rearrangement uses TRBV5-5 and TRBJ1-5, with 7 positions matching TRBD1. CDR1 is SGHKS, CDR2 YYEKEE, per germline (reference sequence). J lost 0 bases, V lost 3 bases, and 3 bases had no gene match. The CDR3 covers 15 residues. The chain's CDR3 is CASSWGQNSNQPQHF. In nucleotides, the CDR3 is TGTGCCAGCAGCTGGGGACAGAATAGCAATCAGCCCCAGCATTTT.

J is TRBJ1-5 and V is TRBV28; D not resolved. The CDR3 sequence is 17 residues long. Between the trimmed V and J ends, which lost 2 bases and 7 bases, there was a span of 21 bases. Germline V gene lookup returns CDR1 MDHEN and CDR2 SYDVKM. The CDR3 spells CASSLLGRYTPWQPQHF. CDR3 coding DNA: TGTGCCAGCAGTTTACTCGGACGTTACACCCCATGGCAGCCCCAGCATTTT.

Written as DNA, the CDR3 is TGTGCCTGGAGTAGGGGGACAGGGGGCGAGCAGTACTTC. Translated, it gives CAWSRGTGGEQYF. V and J are TRBV30 and TRBJ2-7, with 11 positions matching TRBD1. The CDR3 is 13 residues long. Germline lookup yields CDR1 GTSNPN and CDR2 SVGIG (reference sequence). The J segment lost 6 bases and the V segment lost 2 bases, leaving 3 bases of the junction unmatched.

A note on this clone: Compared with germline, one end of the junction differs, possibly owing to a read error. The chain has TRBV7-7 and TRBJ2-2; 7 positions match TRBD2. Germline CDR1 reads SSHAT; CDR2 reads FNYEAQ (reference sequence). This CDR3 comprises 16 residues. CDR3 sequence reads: CASSSGLFSNTGELFF. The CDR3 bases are TGTGCTAGCAGCTCGGGACTATTCTCGAACACCGGGGAGCTGTTTTTT.

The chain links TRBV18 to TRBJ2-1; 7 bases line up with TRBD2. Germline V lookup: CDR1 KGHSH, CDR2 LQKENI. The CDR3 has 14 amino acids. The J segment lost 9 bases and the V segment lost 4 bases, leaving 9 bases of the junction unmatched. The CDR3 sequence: CASSRSGGYGEQFF. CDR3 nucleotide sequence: TGTGCCAGCTCACGGTCCGGGGGGTATGGTGAGCAGTTCTTC.

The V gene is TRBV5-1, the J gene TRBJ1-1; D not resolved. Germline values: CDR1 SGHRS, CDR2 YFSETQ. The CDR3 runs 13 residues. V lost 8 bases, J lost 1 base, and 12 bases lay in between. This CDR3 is CASSDGGNTEAFF. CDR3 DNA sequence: TGCGCCAGTTCGGACGGAGGGAACACTGAAGCTTTCTTT.

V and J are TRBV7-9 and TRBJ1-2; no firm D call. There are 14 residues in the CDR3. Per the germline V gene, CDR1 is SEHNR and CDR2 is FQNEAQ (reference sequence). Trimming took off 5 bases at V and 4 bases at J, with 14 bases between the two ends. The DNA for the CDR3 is TGTGCCAGCAGCCTCCCCCCAGCCACCTATGGCTACACCTTC. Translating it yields CASSLPPATYGYTF.

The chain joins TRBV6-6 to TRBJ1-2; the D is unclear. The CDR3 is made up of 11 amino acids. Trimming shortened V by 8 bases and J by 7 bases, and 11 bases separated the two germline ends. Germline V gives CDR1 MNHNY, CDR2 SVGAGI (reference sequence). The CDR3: CASGGFGGYTF. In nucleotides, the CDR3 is TGTGCCAGCGGCGGGTTTGGTGGCTACACCTTC.

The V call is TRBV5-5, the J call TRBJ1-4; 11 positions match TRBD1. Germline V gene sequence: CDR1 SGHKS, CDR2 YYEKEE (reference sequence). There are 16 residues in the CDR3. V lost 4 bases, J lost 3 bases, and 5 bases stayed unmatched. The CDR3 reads CASSPGTGGANEKLFF. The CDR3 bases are TGTGCCAGCAGCCCAGGGACAGGGGGTGCTAATGAAAAACTGTTTTTT.

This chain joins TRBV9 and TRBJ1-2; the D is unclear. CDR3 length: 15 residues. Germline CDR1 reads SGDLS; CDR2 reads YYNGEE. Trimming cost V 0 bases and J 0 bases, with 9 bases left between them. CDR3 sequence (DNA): TGTGCCAGCAGCGTAGGTACAGCTACTAACTATGGCTACACCTTC. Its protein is CASSVGTATNYGYTF.

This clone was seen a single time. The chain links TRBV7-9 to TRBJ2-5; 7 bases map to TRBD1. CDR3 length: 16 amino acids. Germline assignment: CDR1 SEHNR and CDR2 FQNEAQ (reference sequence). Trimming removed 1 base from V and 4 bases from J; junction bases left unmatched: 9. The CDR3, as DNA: TGTGCCAGCAGCTTAGTCGGAACAGGGGAGAGAGAGACCCAGTACTTC. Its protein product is CASSLVGTGERETQYF.

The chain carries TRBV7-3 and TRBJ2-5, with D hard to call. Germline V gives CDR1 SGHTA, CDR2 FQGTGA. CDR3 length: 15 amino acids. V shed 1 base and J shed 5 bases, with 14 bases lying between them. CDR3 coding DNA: TGTGCCAGCAGCTTAAATAATGTAGCCCTGGAGACCCAGTACTTC. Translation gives CASSLNNVALETQYF.

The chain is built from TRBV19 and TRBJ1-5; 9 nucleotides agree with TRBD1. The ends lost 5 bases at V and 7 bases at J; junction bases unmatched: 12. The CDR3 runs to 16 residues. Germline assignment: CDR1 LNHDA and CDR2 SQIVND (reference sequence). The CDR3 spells CASSPQTGQGGQPQHF. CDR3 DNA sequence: TGTGCCAGTAGTCCCCAAACGGGACAGGGAGGCCAGCCCCAGCATTTT.

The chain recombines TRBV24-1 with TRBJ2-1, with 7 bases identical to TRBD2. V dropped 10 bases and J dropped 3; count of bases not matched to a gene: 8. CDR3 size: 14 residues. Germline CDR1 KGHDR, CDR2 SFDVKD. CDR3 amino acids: CATRAGPNYNEQFF. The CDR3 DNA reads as TGTGCCACTAGAGCGGGGCCGAACTACAATGAGCAGTTCTTC.